Following are 5 T cell receptor beta chains from one sample sequenced in a study of blood T cell repertoires in COVID-19. Assay: immunoSEQ multiplex PCR; the TCRdb copy retains only in-frame clones and omits some. The sample has 50,000 to 75,000 clones; about 77% are singletons. Material for sequencing was peripheral blood. The receptors were sampled from an elderly man with active or convalescent COVID-19.

The chain links TRBV18 to TRBJ1-3; D ambiguous. The CDR3 extends over 16 amino acids. Germline V lookup: CDR1 KGHSH, CDR2 LQKENI. V was shortened by 0 bases and J by 0 bases, with 9 bases between the two germline ends. CDR3 coding DNA: TGTGCCAGCTCACCACCAAGTCTGAGCTCTGGAAACACCATATATTTT. Protein: CASSPPSLSSGNTIYF.

This clone was counted between two and nine times. V and J are TRBV15 and TRBJ2-3, with unresolved D. V dropped 0 bases and J dropped 1 base, with 8 bases sitting between them. The CDR3 extends over 15 amino acids. The germline gives CDR1 LNHNV, CDR2 YYDKDF (reference sequence). Written as DNA, the CDR3 is TGTGCCACCAGCAGAGACCCAGGCGGCACAGATACGCAGTATTTT. Residues: CATSRDPGGTDTQYF.

The chain has TRBV19 and TRBJ2-4; TRBD1 agrees at 9 bases. This CDR3 spans 15 amino acids. The V and J ends lost 5 bases and 2 bases, in that order; junction bases with no gene match: 4. Germline V CDR1 and CDR2: LNHDA, SQIVND (reference sequence). The CDR3 protein is CASSLQGASKNIQYF. The CDR3 coding sequence is TGTGCCAGTAGTCTACAGGGGGCCTCCAAAAACATTCAGTACTTC.

The chain uses TRBV6-1 and TRBJ1-2; D ambiguous. From germline, CDR1 is MNHNS and CDR2 SASEGT. This CDR3 is 12 amino acids long. Trimming shortened V by 3 bases and J by 7 bases, and 9 bases separated the two germline ends. CDR3 sequence: CASSDDSGGYTF. CDR3 in DNA: TGTGCCAGCAGTGATGACTCGGGTGGCTACACCTTC.

The chain couples TRBV5-1 to TRBJ2-5, with 8 bases matching TRBD2. CDR3 size: 15 residues. CDR1 is SGHRS and CDR2 is YFSETQ in the germline V gene. V gave up 0 bases and J gave up 5 bases; unmatched junction bases: 6. The CDR3 loop is CASSLESSGWETQYF. CDR3 nucleotide sequence: TGCGCCAGCAGCTTGGAGTCTAGCGGGTGGGAGACCCAGTACTTC.